One sample yielded the 14 T cell receptor beta chains listed below, sequenced in a study of blood T cell repertoires in COVID-19. Assay used: immunoSEQ multiplex PCR; TCRdb lists only in-frame clones, some missing. The sample has about 70,000 clones; about four fifths are singletons. The sequenced sample consisted of peripheral blood. The origin of the receptors is a woman aged 55-70 years with acute or convalescent COVID-19.

The chain uses TRBV5-4 and TRBJ2-5, with TRBD2 matching over 11 bases. Germline-derived CDR1 and CDR2 are SGHNT and YYREEE (reference sequence). V was clipped by 2 bases and J by 3 bases; unmatched bases: 9. The length of the CDR3 is 17 residues. CDR3 in amino acids: CASSFPGTSGTEETQYF. The CDR3 DNA reads as TGTGCCAGCAGCTTTCCCGGGACTAGCGGTACCGAAGAGACCCAGTACTTC.

The genes are TRBV5-1 and TRBJ2-4, with 7 bases fitting TRBD1. Germline V gene lookup returns CDR1 SGHRS and CDR2 YFSETQ. Trimming cost V 4 bases and J 8 bases; bases outside gene matches: 6. The CDR3 covers 13 residues. The CDR3 nucleotides read TGCGCCAGCAGCAACAGGGGTCGGGACATTCAGTACTTC. It specifies CASSNRGRDIQYF.

This chain joins TRBV28 and TRBJ1-4; 7 nucleotides match TRBD1. This CDR3 is built from 14 residues. With V trimmed by 8 bases and J by 0 bases, 3 bases remained unmatched. Germline V CDR1 and CDR2: MDHEN, SYDVKM. CDR3 DNA: TGTGCCAGCCTTACAGGGGCAACTAATGAAAAACTGTTTTTT. Amino acids: CASLTGATNEKLFF.

The CDR3 region has the DNA TGCAGCGTTCAACTAGCGGGGGGGGGCTCCTACAATGAGCAGTTCTTC. The encoded protein is CSVQLAGGGSYNEQFF. The V call is TRBV29-1, the J call TRBJ2-1; TRBD2 matches 13 bases. CDR1 and CDR2 from the germline V gene are SQVTM and ANQGSEA. Trimming at V came to 5 bases and at J to 0 bases, leaving 4 bases not matched to a gene. The CDR3 spans 16 residues.

This clone turned up a few times. The chain carries TRBV30 and TRBJ2-6; unclear D gene. CDR1 is GTSNPN, CDR2 SVGIG, per germline (reference sequence). Deletions cut 3 bases from V and 4 bases from J, with 7 bases between. CDR3 length: 13 amino acids. In DNA form, the CDR3 reads TGTGCCTGGAGCCCGACAGGGGCCAACGTCCTGACTTTC. Translating gives CAWSPTGANVLTF.

V usage is TRBV7-2 and J usage is TRBJ1-2; no clear D gene. With 3 bases removed from V and 0 bases from J, the gap between germline ends came to 11 bases. Germline CDR1 and CDR2: SGHTA and FQGNSA. The CDR3 length is 15 residues. Written as DNA, the CDR3 is TGTGCCAGCAGCTTGTCCCGTGCAGCTAACTATGGCTACACCTTC. Amino acids: CASSLSRAANYGYTF. Based on the CDR3 plus reference TRBV7-2 and TRBJ1-2, the full variable domain is GAGVSQSPSNKVTEKGKDVELRCDPISGHTALYWYRQSLGQGLEFLIYFQGNSAPDKSGLPSDRFSAERTGGSVSTLTIQRTQQEDSAVYLCASSLSRAANYGYTFGSGTRLTVV.

The chain uses TRBV19 and TRBJ2-1; 9 positions agree with TRBD1. Trimming took 3 bases from V and 8 from J; bases not matched to a gene: 11. This CDR3 contains 16 residues. Germline CDR1 is LNHDA and CDR2 is SQIVND (reference sequence). This CDR3 is CASSIVGGQGFDEQFF. In DNA, the CDR3 is TGTGCCAGTAGTATTGTTGGGGGACAGGGTTTCGATGAGCAGTTCTTC.

This chain joins TRBV7-6 and TRBJ2-7; TRBD2 matches at 7 bases. The CDR3 sequence is 15 residues long. Germline CDR1 and CDR2: SGHVS and FNYEAQ. The trim removed 11 bases at V and 2 bases at J, leaving 15 bases unmatched. In DNA form, the CDR3 reads TGTGCCTCAGCTCCCCGGGACTATCCCCCCTACGAGCAGTACTTC. It specifies CASAPRDYPPYEQYF.

This clone showed up just once. J is TRBJ2-7 and V is TRBV5-1; D might be TRBD2 (5 bases). V gave up 2 bases and J gave up 2 bases, with 11 bases separating them. The CDR3 is 14 amino acids. CDR1 and CDR2 from the germline V gene are SGHRS and YFSETQ. CDR3 in amino acids: CASSLSSRAYEQYF. As DNA, the CDR3 is TGCGCCAGCAGCTTATCTTCGAGGGCCTACGAGCAGTACTTC.

The chain has TRBV6-6 and TRBJ2-5; 9 bases are a match to TRBD2. V lost 7 bases to trimming and J lost 5 bases; unmatched junction nucleotides: 5. The CDR3 totals 13 residues. Germline V gives CDR1 MNHNY, CDR2 SVGAGI (reference sequence). The CDR3 region is CASTSGVVETQYF. The CDR3 DNA follows: TGTGCCAGCACTAGCGGGGTTGTGGAGACCCAGTACTTC.

CDR3 protein: CASSLNRQETQYF. The CDR3 DNA follows: TGTGCCAGCAGCTTAAACAGGCAAGAGACCCAGTACTTC. J is TRBJ2-5 and V is TRBV7-2, with a tentative D call TRBD1 (5 bases). The CDR3 extends over 13 amino acids. Trimming shortened V by 2 bases and J by 2 bases, and 6 bases separated the two germline ends. Germline V gives CDR1 SGHTA, CDR2 FQGNSA.

The chain links TRBV30 to TRBJ1-1; D not resolved. The CDR3 totals 12 residues. CDR1 is GTSNPN, CDR2 SVGIG, per germline (reference sequence). Deletions cut 2 bases from V and 3 bases from J, with 7 bases between. The CDR3 DNA sequence: TGTGCCTGGAGTTTAAGCGACACTGAAGCTTTCTTT. It specifies CAWSLSDTEAFF. The entire variable domain, with the rest obtained from reference TRBV30 and TRBJ1-1, is as follows: SQTIHQWPATLVQPVGSPLSLECTVEGTSNPNLYWYRQAAGRGLQLLFYSVGIGQISSEVPQNLSASRPQDRQFILSSKKLLLSDSGFYLCAWSLSDTEAFFGQGTRLTVV.

The chain combines TRBV14 with TRBJ1-5; D gene uncertain. The V gene's germline CDR1 is SGHDN and CDR2 FVKESK. The V end lost 4 bases, the J end lost 4 bases, and 8 bases lay between the germline ends. The CDR3 runs 13 residues. The CDR3 sequence is CASSRRGNQPQHF. In DNA, the CDR3 is TGTGCCAGCAGCCGCCGCGGGAATCAGCCCCAGCATTTT.

The rearrangement links TRBV6-2 or TRBV6-3 to TRBJ1-5; 7 bases map to TRBD1. Germline lookup yields CDR1 MNHEY and CDR2 SVGEGT. Losses at the gene ends were 2 bases for V and 5 bases for J; bases not matched to a gene: 3. CDR3 length equals 14 residues. CDR3 residues: CASSYADRDQPQHF. CDR3 nucleotide sequence: TGTGCCAGCAGTTACGCAGACAGGGATCAGCCCCAGCATTTT.